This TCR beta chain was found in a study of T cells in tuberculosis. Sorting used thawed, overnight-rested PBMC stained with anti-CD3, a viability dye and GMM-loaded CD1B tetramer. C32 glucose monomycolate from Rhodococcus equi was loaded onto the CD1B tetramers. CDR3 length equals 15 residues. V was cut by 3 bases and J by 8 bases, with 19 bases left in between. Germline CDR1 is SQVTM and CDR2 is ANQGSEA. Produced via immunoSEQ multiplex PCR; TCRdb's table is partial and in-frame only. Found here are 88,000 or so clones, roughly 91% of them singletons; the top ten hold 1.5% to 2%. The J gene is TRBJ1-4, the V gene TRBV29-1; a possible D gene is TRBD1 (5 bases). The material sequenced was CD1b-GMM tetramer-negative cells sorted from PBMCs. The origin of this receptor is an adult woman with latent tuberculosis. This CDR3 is CSVDWVADIEEKLFF. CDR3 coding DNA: TGCAGCGTTGATTGGGTTGCGGACATCGAAGAAAAACTGTTTTTT.